The subject of this entry is one TCR beta chain. Its target is unknown. The germline gene is not matched at one end of the junction; a read error may be the cause. The library came from three nested PCR rounds adapted from ARM-PCR protocols. TCRdb re-analysed the multiplex PCR reads in MiXCR, keeping a single row per CDR3 protein. The sample records roughly 82,000 distinct CDR3 sequences, around 80% being singletons. The data were taken from a study of tumor and adjacent non-tumor tissue in lung cancer. For the study at large: Some 3.9 million productive TCRbeta reads were obtained per sample on average. Study-wide results and caveats: In normal lung, the top 100 clones were significantly more dominant than in tumor.

Germline V gene lookup returns CDR1 SGHAT and CDR2 FQNNGV. This CDR3 is built from 14 residues. The template was RNA from unsorted bulk tissue. More than 3 cm separated this lung sample from the edge of the tumor. Donors were chemotherapy-naive, newly diagnosed lung cancer surgical patients in China, August–November 2014. The clonotype originates from a woman aged 50 to 60 with non-small cell lung cancer. Material: distant non-tumor lung tissue. The rearrangement links TRBV11-2 to TRBJ1-6; D is unresolved. CDR3 coding DNA: TGTGCCAGCAGCTTAGAGTTGTTCAATTTACCCCTCTACTTT. Protein: CASSLELFNLPLYF.